Listed here are 6 T cell receptor beta chains from one sample, sequenced in a study of blood T cell repertoires in COVID-19. Libraries were prepared by immunoSEQ multiplex PCR; TCRdb keeps only in-frame clonotypes and omits some of them. The sample comprises around 300,000 clones, roughly 87% of which are singletons, and approximately 12% rests with the top ten. Sequenced input: peripheral blood. Source of these receptors: a human donor in a cohort sampled during active COVID-19.

This chain connects TRBV11-2 to TRBJ1-4, with D uncertain. CDR3 length: 11 residues. V dropped 3 bases and J dropped 12 bases, with 8 bases sitting between them. The germline V gene encodes CDR1 SGHAT and CDR2 FQNNGV. CDR3: CASSFATELFF. CDR3 nucleotides: TGTGCCAGCAGCTTTGCTACAGAACTGTTTTTT.

The chain carries TRBV4-3 and TRBJ2-2, with TRBD2 identical over 9 bases. In germline, CDR1 is LGHNA, CDR2 YSLEER. With V trimmed by 0 bases and J by 6 bases, 8 bases remained unmatched. There are 17 residues in the CDR3. Here the CDR3 DNA reads TGCGCCAGCAGCCAAGATCTTTTAGCGGGAGTCCCCGGGGAGCTGTTTTTT. It codes for CASSQDLLAGVPGELFF.

The chain links TRBV5-4 to TRBJ1-1; 8 nucleotides line up with TRBD1. Germline lookup yields CDR1 SGHNT and CDR2 YYREEE (reference sequence). The CDR3 runs 15 residues. V lost 3 bases, J lost 6 bases, and 10 bases stayed unmatched. In nucleotides, the CDR3 is TGTGCCAGCAGCTCTGGACAGGGATCTAGTGCTGAAGCTTTCTTT. This gives the protein CASSSGQGSSAEAFF.

The chain joins TRBV7-9 to TRBJ2-7, with D perhaps TRBD2 (6 bases). Trimming left V 4 bases short and J 3 bases short, with 19 bases between. This CDR3 has 16 residues. Germline V gives CDR1 SEHNR, CDR2 FQNEAQ (reference sequence). The CDR3 protein is CASSYPQEGSIYEQYF. The CDR3 DNA is TGTGCCAGCAGCTACCCCCAGGAGGGCAGCATCTACGAGCAGTACTTC.

CDR3 coding DNA: TGTGCCAGCAGCCAGAGGACTAGCGGGAGCAATGAGCAGTTCTTC. Its protein product is CASSQRTSGSNEQFF. V and J are TRBV4-2 and TRBJ2-1, with 13 bases lining up with TRBD2. This CDR3 has 15 amino acids. The V and J ends lost 3 bases and 6 bases, in that order; junction bases with no gene match: 2. Germline V gene lookup returns CDR1 LGHNA and CDR2 YNFKEQ.

The chain recombines TRBV7-2 with TRBJ2-7; 7 bases align to TRBD2. The CDR3 consists of 15 residues. The V gene end was trimmed by 3 bases and the J gene end by 2 bases; junction bases not matched to a gene: 7. CDR1 is SGHTA, CDR2 FQGNSA, per germline. This CDR3 is CASSFSASGTYEQYF. CDR3 DNA sequence: TGTGCCAGCAGCTTCTCAGCTAGCGGTACCTACGAGCAGTACTTC.